Here is one TCR beta chain with its context. Participants comprised healthy donors of bone marrow. The record originates from a study of cytomegalovirus exposure and HLA in healthy donors. Per germline, CDR1 ENHRY and CDR2 SYGVKD. The CDR3 runs to 16 residues. The V end was cut by 7 bases, the J end by 5 bases, with 20 bases between. The primer mix had 60 Vbeta and 13 Jbeta primers. Generated by immunoSEQ multiplex PCR, the TCRdb table keeps only in-frame clones and is missing some. This table has roughly 150,000 clones, roughly four fifths appearing once. The specimen sequenced was PBMCs. The sequence was obtained from a man aged 18 to 35 in good health and CMV-seronegative. The rearrangement uses TRBV10-3 and TRBJ2-2; possibly TRBD2 for D (6 bases). The CDR3 loop is CAITPEGGKGTGELFF. Here the CDR3 DNA reads TGTGCCATCACCCCGGAGGGAGGAAAAGGGACCGGGGAGCTGTTTTTT.